This T cell receptor beta chain is drawn from a study of CD8+ T cells in alopecia areata. Noted treatment: oral pan-JAK inhibitor, 5-10 mg twice daily. The germline V gene encodes CDR1 SEHNR and CDR2 FQNEAQ (reference sequence). CDR3 length equals 17 residues. Trimming removed 1 base at V and 0 bases at J, with 15 bases between. Extracted RNA was reverse transcribed into cDNA, the sequencing template. Assay used: immunoSEQ multiplex PCR; TCRdb lists only in-frame clones, some missing. The data hold 100,000 to 140,000 clones, with about four fifths observed a single time. The sample holds one count of this clone.

The sequencing used CD8+ T cells sorted from blood, collected at week 24, from a patient treated with tofacitinib. The chain uses TRBV7-9 and TRBJ2-5; D might be TRBD1 or TRBD2, each matching 7 bases. The origin of this receptor is a human donor with alopecia areata. The CDR3 loop reads CASSLGGGGTDQETQYF. The CDR3 DNA reads as TGTGCCAGCAGCTTAGGAGGGGGAGGGACAGACCAAGAGACCCAGTACTTC.